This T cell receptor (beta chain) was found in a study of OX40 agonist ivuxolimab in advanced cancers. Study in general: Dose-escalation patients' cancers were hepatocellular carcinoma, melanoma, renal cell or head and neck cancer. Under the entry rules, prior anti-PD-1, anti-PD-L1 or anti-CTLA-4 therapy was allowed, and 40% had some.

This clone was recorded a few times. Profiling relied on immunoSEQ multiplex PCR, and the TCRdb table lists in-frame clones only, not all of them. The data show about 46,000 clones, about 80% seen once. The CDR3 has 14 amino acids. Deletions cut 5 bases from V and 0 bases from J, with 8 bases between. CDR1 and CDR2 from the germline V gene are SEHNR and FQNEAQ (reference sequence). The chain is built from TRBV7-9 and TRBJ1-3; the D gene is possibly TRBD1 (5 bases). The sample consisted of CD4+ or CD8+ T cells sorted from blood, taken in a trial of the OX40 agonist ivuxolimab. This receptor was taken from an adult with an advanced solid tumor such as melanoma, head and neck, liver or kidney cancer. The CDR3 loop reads CASSQGFSGNTIYF. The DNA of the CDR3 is TGTGCCAGCAGCCAGGGCTTCTCTGGAAACACCATATATTTT.